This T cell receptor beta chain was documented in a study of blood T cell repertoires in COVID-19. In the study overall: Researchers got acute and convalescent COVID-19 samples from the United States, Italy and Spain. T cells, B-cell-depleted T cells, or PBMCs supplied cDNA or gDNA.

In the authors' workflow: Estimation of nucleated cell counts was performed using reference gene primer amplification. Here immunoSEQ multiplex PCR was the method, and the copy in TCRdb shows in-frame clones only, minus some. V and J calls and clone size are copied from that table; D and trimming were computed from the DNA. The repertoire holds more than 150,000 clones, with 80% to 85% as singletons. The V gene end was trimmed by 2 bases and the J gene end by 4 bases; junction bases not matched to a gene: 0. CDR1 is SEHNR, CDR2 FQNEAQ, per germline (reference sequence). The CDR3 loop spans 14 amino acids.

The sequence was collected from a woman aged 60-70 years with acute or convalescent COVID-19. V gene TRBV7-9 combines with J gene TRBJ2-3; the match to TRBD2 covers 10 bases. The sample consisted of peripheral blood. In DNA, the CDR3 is TGTGCCAGCAGCTTAACTAGCGGGGCAGATACGCAGTATTTT. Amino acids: CASSLTSGADTQYF.